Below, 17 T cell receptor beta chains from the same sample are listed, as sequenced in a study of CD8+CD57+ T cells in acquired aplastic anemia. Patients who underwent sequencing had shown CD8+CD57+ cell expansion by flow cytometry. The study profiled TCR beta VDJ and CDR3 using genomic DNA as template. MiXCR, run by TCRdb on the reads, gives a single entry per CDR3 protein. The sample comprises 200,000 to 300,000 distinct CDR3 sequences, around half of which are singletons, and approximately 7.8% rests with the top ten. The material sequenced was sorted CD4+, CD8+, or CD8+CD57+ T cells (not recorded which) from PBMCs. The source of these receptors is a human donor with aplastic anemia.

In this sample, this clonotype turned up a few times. CDR3 coding DNA: TGTGCCACCTCTAGCGGCAGGAGGGACACCGGGGAGCTGTTTTTT. Translation: CATSSGRRDTGELFF. The V call is TRBV24-1, the J call TRBJ2-2; 7 bases align to TRBD2. CDR1 KGHDR and CDR2 SFDVKD come from the germline V gene. The CDR3 consists of 15 residues. Losses at the gene ends were 9 bases for V and 3 bases for J; bases not matched to a gene: 9.

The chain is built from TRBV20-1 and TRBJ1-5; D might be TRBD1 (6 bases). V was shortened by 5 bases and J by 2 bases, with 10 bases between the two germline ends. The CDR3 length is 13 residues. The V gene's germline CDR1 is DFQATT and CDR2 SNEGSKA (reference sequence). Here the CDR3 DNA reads TGCAGTGCTCAGCGACAGGGCAATCAGCCCCAGCATTTT. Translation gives CSAQRQGNQPQHF.

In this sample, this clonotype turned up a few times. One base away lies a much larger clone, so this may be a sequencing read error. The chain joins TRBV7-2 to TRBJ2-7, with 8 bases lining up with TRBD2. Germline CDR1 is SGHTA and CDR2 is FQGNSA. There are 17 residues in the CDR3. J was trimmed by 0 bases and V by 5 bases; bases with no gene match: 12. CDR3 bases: TGTGCCAGCAGCCACCCTAAGGGCGGGAGGTACTCCTACGAGCAGTACTTC. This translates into CASSHPKGGRYSYEQYF.

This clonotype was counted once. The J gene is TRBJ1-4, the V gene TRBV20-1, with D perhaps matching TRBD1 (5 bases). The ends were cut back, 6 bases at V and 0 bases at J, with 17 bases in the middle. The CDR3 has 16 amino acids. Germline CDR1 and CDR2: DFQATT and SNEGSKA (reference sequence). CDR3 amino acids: CSATGPGRATNEKLFF. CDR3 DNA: TGCAGTGCCACGGGCCCCGGCAGGGCAACTAATGAAAAACTGTTTTTT.

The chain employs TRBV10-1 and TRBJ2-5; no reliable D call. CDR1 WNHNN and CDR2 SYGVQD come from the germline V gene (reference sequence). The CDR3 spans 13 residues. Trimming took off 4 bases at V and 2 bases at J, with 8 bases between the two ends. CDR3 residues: CASSARIQETQYF. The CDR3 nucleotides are TGCGCCAGCAGTGCGCGGATTCAAGAGACCCAGTACTTC.

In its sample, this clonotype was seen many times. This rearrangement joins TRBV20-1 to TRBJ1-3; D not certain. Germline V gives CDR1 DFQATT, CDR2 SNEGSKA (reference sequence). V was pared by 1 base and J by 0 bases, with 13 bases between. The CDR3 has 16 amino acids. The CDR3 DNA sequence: TGCAGTGCTAGAGGTTCCGGGTCCTACTCTGGAAACACCATATATTTT. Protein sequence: CSARGSGSYSGNTIYF.

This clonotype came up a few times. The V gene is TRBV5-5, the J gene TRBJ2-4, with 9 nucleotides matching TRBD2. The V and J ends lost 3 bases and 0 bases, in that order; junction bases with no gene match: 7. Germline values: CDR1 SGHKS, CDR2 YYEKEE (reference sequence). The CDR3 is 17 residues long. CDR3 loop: CASSYKLAGIAKNIQYF. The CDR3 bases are TGTGCCAGCAGCTACAAACTAGCGGGTATAGCCAAAAACATTCAGTACTTC.

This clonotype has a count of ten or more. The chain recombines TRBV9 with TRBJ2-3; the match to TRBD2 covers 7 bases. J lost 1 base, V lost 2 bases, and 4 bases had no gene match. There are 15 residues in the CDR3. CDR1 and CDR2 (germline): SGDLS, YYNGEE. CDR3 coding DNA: TGTGCCAGCAGCGTTGGACTAGGGGGCACAGATACGCAGTATTTT. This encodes CASSVGLGGTDTQYF.

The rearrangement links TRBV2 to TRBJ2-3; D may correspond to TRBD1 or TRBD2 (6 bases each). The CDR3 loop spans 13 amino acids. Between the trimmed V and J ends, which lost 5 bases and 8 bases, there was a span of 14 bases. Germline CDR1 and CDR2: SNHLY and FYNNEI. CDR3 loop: CASSTGGGVTQYF. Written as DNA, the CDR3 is TGTGCCAGCAGTACCGGAGGGGGTGTTACGCAGTATTTT. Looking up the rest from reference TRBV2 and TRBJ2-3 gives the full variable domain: EPEVTQTPSHQVTQMGQEVILRCVPISNHLYFYWYRQILGQKVEFLVSFYNNEISEKSEIFDDQFSVERPDGSNFTLKIRSTKLEDSAMYFCASSTGGGVTQYFGPGTRLTVL.

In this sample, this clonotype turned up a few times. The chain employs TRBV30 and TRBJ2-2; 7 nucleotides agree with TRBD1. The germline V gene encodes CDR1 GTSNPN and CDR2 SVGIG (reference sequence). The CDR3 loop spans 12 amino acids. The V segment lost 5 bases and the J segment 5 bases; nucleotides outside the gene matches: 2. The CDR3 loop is CAWEGATGELFF. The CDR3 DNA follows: TGTGCCTGGGAGGGGGCTACCGGGGAGCTGTTTTTT.

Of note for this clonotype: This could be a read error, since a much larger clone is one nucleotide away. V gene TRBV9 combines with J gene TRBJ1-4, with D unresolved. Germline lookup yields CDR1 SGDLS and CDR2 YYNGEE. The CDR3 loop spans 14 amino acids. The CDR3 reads CASGVGSPNEKLFF. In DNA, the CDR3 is TGTGCCAGCGGCGTAGGGTCGCCTAATGAAAAACTGTTTTTT.

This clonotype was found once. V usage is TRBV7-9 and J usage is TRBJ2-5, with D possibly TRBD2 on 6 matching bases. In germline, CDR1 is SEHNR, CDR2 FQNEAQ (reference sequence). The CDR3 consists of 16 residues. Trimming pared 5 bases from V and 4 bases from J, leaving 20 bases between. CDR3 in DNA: TGTGCCAGCAGCCCGCAGAGCGGAGGGCGGAGAGAGACCCAGTACTTC. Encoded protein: CASSPQSGGRRETQYF. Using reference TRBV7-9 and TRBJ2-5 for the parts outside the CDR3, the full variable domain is DTGVSQNPRHKITKRGQNVTFRCDPISEHNRLYWYRQTLGQGPEFLTYFQNEAQLEKSRLLSDRFSAERPKGSFSTLEIQRTEQGDSAMYLCASSPQSGGRRETQYFGPGTRLLVL.

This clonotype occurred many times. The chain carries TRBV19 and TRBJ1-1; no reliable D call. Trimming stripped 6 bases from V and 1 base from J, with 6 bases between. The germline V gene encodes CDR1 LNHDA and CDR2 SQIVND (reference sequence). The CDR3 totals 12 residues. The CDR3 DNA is TGTGCCAGTAGAAACAGGAACACTGAAGCTTTCTTT. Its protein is CASRNRNTEAFF. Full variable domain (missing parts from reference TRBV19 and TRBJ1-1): DGGITQSPKYLFRKEGQNVTLSCEQNLNHDAMYWYRQDPGQGLRLIYYSQIVNDFQKGDIAEGYSVSREKKESFPLTVTSAQKNPTAFYLCASRNRNTEAFFGQGTRLTVV.

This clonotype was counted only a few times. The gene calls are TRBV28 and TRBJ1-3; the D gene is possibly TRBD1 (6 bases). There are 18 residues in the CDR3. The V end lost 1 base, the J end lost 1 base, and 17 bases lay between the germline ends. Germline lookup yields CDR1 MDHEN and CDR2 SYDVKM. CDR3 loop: CASSLSPGTFLSGNTIYF. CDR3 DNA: TGTGCCAGCAGTTTATCTCCCGGGACATTTCTATCTGGAAACACCATATATTTT.

In DNA form, the CDR3 reads TGTGCCAGCAGCCCAGGAGTGAGAGCTTTCTATGGCTACACCTTC. Translation gives CASSPGVRAFYGYTF. The chain couples TRBV4-2 to TRBJ1-2, with unresolved D. In germline, CDR1 is LGHNA, CDR2 YNFKEQ. CDR3 length: 15 amino acids. The V end was cut by 4 bases, the J end by 4 bases, with 16 bases between.

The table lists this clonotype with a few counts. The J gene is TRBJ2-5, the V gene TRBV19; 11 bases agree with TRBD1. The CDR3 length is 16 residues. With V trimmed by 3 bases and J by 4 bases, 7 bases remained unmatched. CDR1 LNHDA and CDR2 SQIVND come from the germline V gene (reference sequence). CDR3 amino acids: CASSIEWTGGAETQYF. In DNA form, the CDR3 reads TGTGCCAGTAGTATTGAATGGACAGGGGGCGCAGAGACCCAGTACTTC.

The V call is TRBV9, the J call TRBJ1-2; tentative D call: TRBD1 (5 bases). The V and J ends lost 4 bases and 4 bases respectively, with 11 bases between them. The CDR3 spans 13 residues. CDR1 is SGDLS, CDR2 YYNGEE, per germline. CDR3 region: CASSPDTLYGYTF. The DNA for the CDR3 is TGTGCCAGCAGCCCGGACACTCTCTATGGCTACACCTTC.